What follows are 8 T cell receptor beta chains derived from one specimen sequenced in a study of pediatric ulcerative colitis. Only in-frame clones appear in the TCRdb table, and some are missing; sequencing was by immunoSEQ multiplex PCR. The sample includes 40,000 to 55,000 clones, over 70% of them seen just once. One to two pinch biopsies were taken from the rectum during colonoscopy. The sequenced material came from gut tissue. These receptors came from a girl aged 5 to 17 with moderate ulcerative colitis.

This chain connects TRBV6-4 to TRBJ2-1; 9 positions agree with TRBD1. The CDR3 consists of 15 residues. Trimming cost V 3 bases and J 0 bases; bases outside gene matches: 0. The germline V gene encodes CDR1 MRHNA and CDR2 SNTAGT. The CDR3 protein is CASSETGGSYNEQFF. The DNA of the CDR3 is TGTGCCAGCAGTGAGACAGGGGGCTCCTACAATGAGCAGTTCTTC.

Worth noting for this clone: At one end the junction does not follow the germline gene, possibly because of a read error. This sequence joins TRBV9 and TRBJ2-7; D unclear. The V gene's germline CDR1 is SGDLS and CDR2 YYNGEE. The CDR3 is 9 amino acids. This CDR3 reads CTHLREQYF. As DNA, the CDR3 is TGCACACACCTCCGCGAGCAGTACTTC. The variable domain in full, completed from reference TRBV9 and TRBJ2-7, reads DSGVTQTPKHLITATGQRVTLRCSPRSGDLSVYWYQQSLDQGLQFLIQYYNGEERAKGNILERFSAQQFPDLHSELNLSSLELGDSALYFCTHLREQYFGPGTRLTVT.

This chain connects TRBV15 to TRBJ2-1; D is perhaps TRBD2 (5 bases). The germline CDR1 and CDR2 sequences are LNHNV and YYDKDF (reference sequence). V was pared by 0 bases and J by 2 bases, with 8 bases between. There are 15 residues in the CDR3. CDR3 in amino acids: CATSRDVGAYNEQFF. The CDR3 nucleotides read TGTGCCACCAGCAGAGATGTGGGAGCCTACAATGAGCAGTTCTTC.

The chain recombines TRBV11-2 with TRBJ1-2; D is possibly TRBD1 (5 bases). The CDR3 runs to 14 residues. Germline loops: CDR1 SGHAT, CDR2 FQNNGV. V lost 5 bases to trimming and J lost 4 bases, with 14 bases between them. CDR3 sequence (DNA): TGTGCCAGCAGCATCCCGGGACGAGCCTATGGCTACACCTTC. Its protein is CASSIPGRAYGYTF.

This sequence joins TRBV2 and TRBJ2-2; 7 nucleotides align to TRBD2. V lost 7 bases to trimming and J lost 5 bases; unmatched junction nucleotides: 13. There are 16 residues in the CDR3. Germline V gives CDR1 SNHLY, CDR2 FYNNEI. Here the CDR3 reads CASTDPSGTITGELFF. Here the CDR3 DNA reads TGTGCCAGCACTGACCCTAGCGGAACCATTACCGGGGAGCTGTTTTTT.

This rearrangement joins TRBV11-2 to TRBJ1-2; TRBD1 matches at 10 bases. CDR1 is SGHAT and CDR2 is FQNNGV in the germline V gene. The CDR3 totals 14 residues. After removal of 6 bases from V and 6 bases from J, the junction contained 7 bases not matched to a gene. CDR3 region: CASSSTGTGDGYTF. CDR3 in DNA: TGTGCCAGCAGTTCGACCGGGACAGGGGATGGCTACACCTTC.

The V and J genes are TRBV5-6 and TRBJ2-7; 10 bases are a match to TRBD1. The germline CDR1 and CDR2 sequences are SGHDT and YYEEEE. Trimming took 3 bases from V and 6 from J; bases not matched to a gene: 6. CDR3 length: 14 residues. For the CDR3, the DNA is TGTGCCAGCAGCTGGGGACAGGGGAGCAGCGAGCAGTACTTC. The encoded protein is CASSWGQGSSEQYF.

In its sample, this clone is medium-sized. The J gene is TRBJ1-3, the V gene TRBV5-1; D is unresolved. V was shortened by 3 bases and J by 2 bases, with 15 bases between the two germline ends. The CDR3 sequence is 16 residues long. Germline CDR1 is SGHRS and CDR2 is YFSETQ. This CDR3 is CASSSGSYVPGNTIYF. For the CDR3, the DNA is TGCGCCAGCAGCTCAGGCTCGTACGTTCCTGGAAACACCATATATTTT.